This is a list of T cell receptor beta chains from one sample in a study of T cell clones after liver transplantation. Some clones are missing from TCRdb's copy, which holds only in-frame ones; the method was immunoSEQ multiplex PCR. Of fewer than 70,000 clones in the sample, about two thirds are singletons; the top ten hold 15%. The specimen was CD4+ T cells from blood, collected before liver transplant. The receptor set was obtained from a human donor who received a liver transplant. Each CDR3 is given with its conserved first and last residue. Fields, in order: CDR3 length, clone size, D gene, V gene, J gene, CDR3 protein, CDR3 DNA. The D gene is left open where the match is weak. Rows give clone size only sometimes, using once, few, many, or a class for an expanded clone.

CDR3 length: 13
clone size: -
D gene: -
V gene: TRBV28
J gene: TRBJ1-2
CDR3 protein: CAAREFTGQSYTF
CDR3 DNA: TGTGCCGCGAGGGAGTTTACAGGGCAGAGCTACACCTTC

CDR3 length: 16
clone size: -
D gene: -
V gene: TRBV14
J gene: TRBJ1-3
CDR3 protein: CASSQGWGRAGNTIYF
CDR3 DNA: TGTGCCAGCAGCCAAGGGTGGGGGCGAGCTGGAAACACCATATATTTT

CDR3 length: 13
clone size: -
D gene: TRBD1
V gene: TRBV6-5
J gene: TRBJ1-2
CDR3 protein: CASRNRGNYGYTF
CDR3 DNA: TGTGCCAGCAGAAACAGGGGTAACTATGGCTACACCTTC

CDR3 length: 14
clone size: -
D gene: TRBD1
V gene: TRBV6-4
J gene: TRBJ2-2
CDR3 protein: CASSVDRAAGELFF
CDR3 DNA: TGTGCCAGCAGTGTCGACAGGGCAGCCGGGGAGCTGTTTTTT

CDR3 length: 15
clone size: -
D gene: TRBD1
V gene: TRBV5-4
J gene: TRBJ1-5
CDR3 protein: CASSRGDRGNQPQHF
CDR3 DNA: TGTGCCAGCAGCCGCGGGGACAGGGGAAATCAGCCCCAGCATTTT

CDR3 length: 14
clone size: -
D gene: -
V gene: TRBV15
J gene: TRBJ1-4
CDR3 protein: CATSARTAGEKLFF
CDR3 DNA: TGTGCCACCAGCGCTCGGACAGCCGGGGAAAAACTGTTTTTT

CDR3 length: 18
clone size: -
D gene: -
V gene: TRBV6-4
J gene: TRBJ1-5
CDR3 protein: CASSDQLKQGKGNQPQHF
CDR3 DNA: TGTGCCAGCAGTGACCAACTTAAACAGGGTAAGGGGAATCAGCCCCAGCATTTT

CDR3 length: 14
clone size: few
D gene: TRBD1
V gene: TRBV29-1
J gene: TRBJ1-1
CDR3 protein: CSVIRQGADAEAFF
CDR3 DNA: TGCAGCGTTATCAGACAGGGGGCGGATGCTGAAGCTTTCTTT

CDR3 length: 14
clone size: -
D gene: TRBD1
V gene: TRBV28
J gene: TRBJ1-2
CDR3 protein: CASRPNTGAYGYTF
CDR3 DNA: TGTGCCAGCAGACCTAACACAGGGGCCTATGGCTACACCTTC

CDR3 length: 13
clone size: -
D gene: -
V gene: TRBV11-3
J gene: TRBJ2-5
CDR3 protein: CASSPGAWGTQYF
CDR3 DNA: TGTGCCAGCAGCCCTGGGGCTTGGGGGACCCAGTACTTC

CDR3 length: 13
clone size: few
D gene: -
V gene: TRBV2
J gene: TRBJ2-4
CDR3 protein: CASRGFAKNIQYF
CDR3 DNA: TGTGCCAGCCGCGGGTTTGCCAAAAACATTCAGTACTTC

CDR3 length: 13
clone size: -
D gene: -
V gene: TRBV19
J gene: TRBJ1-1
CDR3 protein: CASSSQRDTEAFF
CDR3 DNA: TGTGCCAGTAGTAGCCAGAGGGACACTGAAGCTTTCTTT

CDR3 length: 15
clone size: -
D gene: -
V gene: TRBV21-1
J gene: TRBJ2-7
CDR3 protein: CASSKRDRSSYEQYF
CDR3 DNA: TGTGCCAGCAGCAAAAGGGACAGAAGCTCCTACGAGCAGTACTTC

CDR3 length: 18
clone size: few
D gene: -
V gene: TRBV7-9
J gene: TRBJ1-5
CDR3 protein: CASSLDVGQTYSNQPQHF
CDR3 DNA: TGTGCCAGCAGCTTAGACGTAGGACAGACGTATAGCAATCAGCCCCAGCATTTT

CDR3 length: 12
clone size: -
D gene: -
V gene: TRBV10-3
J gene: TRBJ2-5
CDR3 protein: CAISERGETQYF
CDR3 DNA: TGTGCCATCAGTGAGAGAGGAGAGACCCAGTACTTC

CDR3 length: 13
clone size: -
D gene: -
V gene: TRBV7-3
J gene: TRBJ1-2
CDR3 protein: CASSLSEGEGYTF
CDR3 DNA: TGTGCCAGCAGCTTATCTGAGGGAGAGGGCTACACCTTC

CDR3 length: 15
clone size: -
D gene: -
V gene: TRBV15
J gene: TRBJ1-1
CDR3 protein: CATSRVAGPGHEAFF
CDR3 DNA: TGTGCCACCAGCAGAGTGGCAGGGCCCGGACATGAAGCTTTCTTT

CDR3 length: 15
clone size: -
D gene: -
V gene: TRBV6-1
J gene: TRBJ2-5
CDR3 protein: CAIHLGGAGQETQYF
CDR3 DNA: TGTGCCATCCACCTAGGAGGGGCCGGACAAGAGACCCAGTACTTC

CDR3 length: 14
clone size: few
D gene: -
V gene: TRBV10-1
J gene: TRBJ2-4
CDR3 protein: CASSESSGKNIQYF
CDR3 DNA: TGCGCCAGCAGTGAGTCAAGCGGAAAAAACATTCAGTACTTC

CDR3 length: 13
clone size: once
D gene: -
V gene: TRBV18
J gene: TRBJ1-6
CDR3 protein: CASSPADNSPLHF
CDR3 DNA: TGTGCCAGCTCACCGGCCGATAATTCACCCCTCCACTTT

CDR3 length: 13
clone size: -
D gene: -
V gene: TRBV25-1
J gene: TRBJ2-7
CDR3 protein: CASSELTDYEQYF
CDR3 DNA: TGTGCCAGCAGTGAATTAACAGACTACGAGCAGTACTTC

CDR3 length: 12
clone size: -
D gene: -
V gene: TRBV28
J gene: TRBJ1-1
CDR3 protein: CASNLPHTEAFF
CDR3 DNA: TGTGCCAGCAATCTACCCCACACTGAAGCTTTCTTT

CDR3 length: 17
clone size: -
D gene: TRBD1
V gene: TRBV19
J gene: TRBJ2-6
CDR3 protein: CASSDRGRVAGANVLTF
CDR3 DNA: TGTGCCAGCAGCGACAGGGGGCGCGTCGCTGGGGCCAACGTCCTGACTTTC

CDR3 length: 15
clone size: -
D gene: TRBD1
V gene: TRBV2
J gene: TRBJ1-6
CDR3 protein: CASSLRTGVFSPLHF
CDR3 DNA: TGTGCCAGCAGCCTTCGGACAGGGGTTTTTTCACCCCTCCACTTT

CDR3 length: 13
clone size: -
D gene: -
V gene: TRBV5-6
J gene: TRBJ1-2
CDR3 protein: CASSSGRAHGYTF
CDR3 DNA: TGTGCCAGCAGTTCAGGGAGGGCCCATGGCTACACCTTC

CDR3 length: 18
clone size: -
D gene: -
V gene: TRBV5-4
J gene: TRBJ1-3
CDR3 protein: CASSWGGQGQWSGNTIYF
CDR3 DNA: TGTGCCAGCAGCTGGGGAGGGCAGGGCCAATGGTCTGGAAACACCATATATTTT

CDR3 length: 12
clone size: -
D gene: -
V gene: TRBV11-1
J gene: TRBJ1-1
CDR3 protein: CASSFSRTEAFF
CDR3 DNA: TGTGCCAGCAGCTTTTCGAGAACTGAAGCTTTCTTT

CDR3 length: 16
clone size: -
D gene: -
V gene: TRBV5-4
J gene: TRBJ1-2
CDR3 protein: CASSSAGNLANYGYTF
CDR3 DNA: TGTGCCAGCAGCTCAGCAGGGAACTTAGCTAACTATGGCTACACCTTC

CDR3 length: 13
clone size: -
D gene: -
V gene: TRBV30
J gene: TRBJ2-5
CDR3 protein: CAWSPGNWETQYF
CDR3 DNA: TGTGCCTGGAGTCCAGGGAATTGGGAGACCCAGTACTTC

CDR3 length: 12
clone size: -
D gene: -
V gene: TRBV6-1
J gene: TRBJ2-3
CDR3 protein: CAGSRGADTQYF
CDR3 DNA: TGTGCCGGATCCAGGGGTGCAGATACGCAGTATTTT

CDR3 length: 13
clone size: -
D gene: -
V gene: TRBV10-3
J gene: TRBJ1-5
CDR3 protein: CAISGQGNQPQHF
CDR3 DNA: TGTGCCATAAGCGGGCAGGGAAATCAGCCCCAGCATTTT

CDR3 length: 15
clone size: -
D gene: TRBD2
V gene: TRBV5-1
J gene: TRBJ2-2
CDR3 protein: CASSLALAGTGELFF
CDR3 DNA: TGCGCCAGCAGCTTGGCACTAGCGGGGACCGGGGAGCTGTTTTTT

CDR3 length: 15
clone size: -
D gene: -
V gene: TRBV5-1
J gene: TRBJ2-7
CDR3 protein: CASTPLAGSSYEQYF
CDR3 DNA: TGCGCCAGCACCCCGTTGGCGGGGAGCTCCTACGAGCAGTACTTC

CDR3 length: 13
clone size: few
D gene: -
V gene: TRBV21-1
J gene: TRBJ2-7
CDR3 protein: CAPRGLAICEQYF
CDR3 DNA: TGTGCCCCAAGAGGGCTAGCGATCTGCGAGCAGTACTTC

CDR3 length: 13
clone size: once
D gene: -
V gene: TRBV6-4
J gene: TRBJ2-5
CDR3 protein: CASSGALQETQYF
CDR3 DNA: TGTGCCAGCAGTGGGGCCTTGCAAGAGACCCAGTACTTC

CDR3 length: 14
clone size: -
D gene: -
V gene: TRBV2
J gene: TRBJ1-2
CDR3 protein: CASSEEFSHYGYTF
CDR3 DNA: TGTGCCAGCAGTGAAGAGTTCAGTCACTATGGCTACACCTTC

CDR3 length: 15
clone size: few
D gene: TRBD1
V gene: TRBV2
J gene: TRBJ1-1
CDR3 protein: CASSGTGGLNTEAFF
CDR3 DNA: TGTGCCAGCAGTGGGACAGGGGGCCTGAACACTGAAGCTTTCTTT

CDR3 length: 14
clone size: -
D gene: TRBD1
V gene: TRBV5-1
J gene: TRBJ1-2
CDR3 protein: CASSAGQGVYGYTF
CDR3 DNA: TGCGCCAGCAGCGCTGGACAGGGGGTCTATGGCTACACCTTC

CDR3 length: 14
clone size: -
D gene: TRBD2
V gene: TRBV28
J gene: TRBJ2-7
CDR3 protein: CASSSGGRSYEQYF
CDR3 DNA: TGTGCCAGCAGTTCGGGGGGACGGAGCTACGAGCAGTACTTC

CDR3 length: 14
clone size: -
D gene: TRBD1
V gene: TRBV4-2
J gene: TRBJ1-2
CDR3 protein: CASSQLGTGGGYTF
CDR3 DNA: TGTGCCAGCAGCCAACTCGGGACAGGGGGTGGCTACACCTTC

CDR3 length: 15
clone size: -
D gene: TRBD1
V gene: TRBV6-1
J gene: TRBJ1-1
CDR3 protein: CASSEVDRGSAEAFF
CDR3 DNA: TGTGCCAGCAGTGAAGTAGACAGGGGCTCAGCTGAAGCTTTCTTT

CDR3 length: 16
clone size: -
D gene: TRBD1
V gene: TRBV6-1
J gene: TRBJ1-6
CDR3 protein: CASSGRTGGNNSPLHF
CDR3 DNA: TGTGCCAGCAGTGGGCGGACAGGGGGCAATAATTCACCCCTCCACTTT

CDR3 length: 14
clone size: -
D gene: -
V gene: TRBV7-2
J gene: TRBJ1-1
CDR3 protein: CASSLTVTPGEAFF
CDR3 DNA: TGTGCCAGCAGCTTAACGGTGACGCCGGGGGAAGCTTTCTTT

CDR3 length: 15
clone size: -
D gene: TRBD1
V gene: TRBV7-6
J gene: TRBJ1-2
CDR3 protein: CASSQGTAANYGYTF
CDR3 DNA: TGTGCCAGCAGCCAAGGGACAGCAGCTAACTATGGCTACACCTTC

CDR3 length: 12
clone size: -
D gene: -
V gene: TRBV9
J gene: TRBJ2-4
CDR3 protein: CASSTSEGIQYF
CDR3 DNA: TGTGCCAGCAGCACCTCGGAGGGCATTCAGTACTTC

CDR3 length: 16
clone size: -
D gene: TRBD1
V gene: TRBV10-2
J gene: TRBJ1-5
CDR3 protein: CASSDATGGIDQPQHF
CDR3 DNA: TGCGCCAGCAGCGACGCGACAGGGGGCATCGATCAGCCCCAGCATTTT

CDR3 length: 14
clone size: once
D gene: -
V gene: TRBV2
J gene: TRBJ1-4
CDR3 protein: CASRETATNEKLFF
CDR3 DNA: TGTGCCAGCAGGGAGACTGCAACTAATGAAAAACTGTTTTTT

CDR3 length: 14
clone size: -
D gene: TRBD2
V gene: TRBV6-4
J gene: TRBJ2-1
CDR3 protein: CASSRLAGVDEQFF
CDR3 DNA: TGTGCCAGCTCCAGACTAGCGGGGGTGGATGAGCAGTTCTTC

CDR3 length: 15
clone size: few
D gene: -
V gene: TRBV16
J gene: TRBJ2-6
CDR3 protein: CASSPDISGANVLTF
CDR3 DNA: TGTGCCAGCAGCCCCGACATATCTGGGGCCAACGTCCTGACTTTC

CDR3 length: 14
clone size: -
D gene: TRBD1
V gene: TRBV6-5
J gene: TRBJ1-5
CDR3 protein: CASARTGSNQPQHF
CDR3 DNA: TGTGCCAGCGCCCGGACAGGGAGCAATCAGCCCCAGCATTTT

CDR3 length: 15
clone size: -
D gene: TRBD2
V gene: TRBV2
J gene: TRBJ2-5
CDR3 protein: CASSPLAGKQETQYF
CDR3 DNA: TGTGCCAGCAGTCCTTTAGCGGGGAAGCAGGAGACCCAGTACTTC

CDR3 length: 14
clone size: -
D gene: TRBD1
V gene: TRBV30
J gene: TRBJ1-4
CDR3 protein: CAWNRGTGDEKLFF
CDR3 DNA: TGTGCCTGGAATAGGGGGACAGGCGATGAAAAACTGTTTTTT

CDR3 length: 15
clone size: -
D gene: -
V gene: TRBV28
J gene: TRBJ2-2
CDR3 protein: CASSLGGPNTGELFF
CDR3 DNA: TGTGCCAGCAGTTTGGGGGGACCGAACACCGGGGAGCTGTTTTTT

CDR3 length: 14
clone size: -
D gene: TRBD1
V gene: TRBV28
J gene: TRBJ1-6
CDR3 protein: CASSLGQGNSPLHF
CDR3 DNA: TGTGCCAGCAGTTTGGGACAGGGGAATTCACCCCTCCACTTT

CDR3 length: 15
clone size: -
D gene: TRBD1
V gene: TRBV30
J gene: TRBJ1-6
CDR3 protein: CAWSNPGTEESPLHF
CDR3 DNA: TGTGCCTGGAGTAATCCCGGGACAGAGGAATCACCCCTCCACTTT

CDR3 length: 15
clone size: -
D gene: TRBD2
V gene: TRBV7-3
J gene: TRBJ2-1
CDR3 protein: CASGGGGSSYNEQFF
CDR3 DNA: TGTGCCAGCGGGGGCGGGGGGAGCTCCTACAATGAGCAGTTCTTC

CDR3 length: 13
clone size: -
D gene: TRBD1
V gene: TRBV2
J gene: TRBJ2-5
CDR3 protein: CASRDRAQETQYF
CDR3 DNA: TGTGCCAGCAGAGACAGGGCCCAAGAGACCCAGTACTTC

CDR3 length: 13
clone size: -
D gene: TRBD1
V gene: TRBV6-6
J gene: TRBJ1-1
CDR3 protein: CATRTGPHTEAFF
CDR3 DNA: TGTGCCACCCGGACAGGTCCCCACACTGAAGCTTTCTTT

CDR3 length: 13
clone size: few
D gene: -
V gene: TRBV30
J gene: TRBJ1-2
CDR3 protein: CAWASGSRHGYTF
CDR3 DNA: TGTGCCTGGGCTTCCGGGTCCCGGCATGGCTACACCTTC